A selection of T cell receptor beta chains follows, all from one sample in a study of blood T cells in healthy people across ages. A single record per CDR3 protein comes from TCRdb applying MiXCR to the 5' RACE reads. The sample lists some 790,000 distinct CDR3 sequences; under 30% were seen once. The material sequenced was blood. The receptors originated from a woman aged 80 or over in good health. Each CDR3 is given with its conserved first and last residue. A D gene is named only where the DNA matches it firmly. A row's size may be missing; if present it is once, few, many or a size class.

clone_size	j_call	v_call	cdr3_length	d_call	cdr3_nt	cdr3_aa
few	TRBJ1-5	TRBV6-4	14	.	TGTGCCAGCAGTGATGGAGTTAGCAATCAGCCCCAGCATTTT	CASSDGVSNQPQHF
few	TRBJ2-3	TRBV28	15	TRBD2	TGTGCCAGCGGATATAGCGGGGGACTCACAGATACGCAGTATTTT	CASGYSGGLTDTQYF
many	TRBJ2-7	TRBV21-1	11	.	TGTGCCAGCACGCTGACTCACGAGCAGTACTTC	CASTLTHEQYF
.	TRBJ1-4	TRBV6-2/TRBV6-3	15	TRBD1	TGTGCCAGCAGACCCTTGGACAGGATTGAGGAAAAACTGTTTTTT	CASRPLDRIEEKLFF
.	TRBJ2-2	TRBV20-1	14	TRBD1	TGCAGTGCTAGAGAGGGACAGAACACCGGGGAGCGGTTTTTT	CSAREGQNTGERFF
.	TRBJ1-5	TRBV20-1	15	TRBD1	TGCAGTGCTATCCCGGACAGGGGGCGCTTGGAGCCCCAGCATTTT	CSAIPDRGRLEPQHF
many	TRBJ2-5	TRBV2	18	TRBD1	TGTGCCAGCAGTCCAGCGGAACTACAGGGGATATCAGGAGAGACCCAGTACTTC	CASSPAELQGISGETQYF
few	TRBJ1-5	TRBV12-3/TRBV12-4	15	TRBD1	TGTGCCAGCAGTTGGGACAGGGGGTACAATCAGCCCCAGCATTTT	CASSWDRGYNQPQHF
many	TRBJ1-2	TRBV6-2/TRBV6-3	14	.	TGTGCCAGCAGGCCAAGACAGTGGGACTATGGCTACACCTTC	CASRPRQWDYGYTF
.	TRBJ1-2	TRBV7-9	13	.	TGTGCCGGCAGCCCGGGACCGGCCTATGGCTACACCTTC	CAGSPGPAYGYTF
.	TRBJ2-1	TRBV10-1	15	TRBD1	TGCGCCAGCAGTGTATCAAGGGGACAGGGGAATGAGCAGTTCTTC	CASSVSRGQGNEQFF
few	TRBJ2-1	TRBV4-2	13	.	TGTGCCAGCAGCCCCGGGCGGTACAATGAGCAGTTCTTC	CASSPGRYNEQFF
.	TRBJ2-2	TRBV7-2	16	TRBD2	TGTGCCGGCAGCATAGGACTAGCGGGGAACACCGGGGAGCTGTTTTTT	CAGSIGLAGNTGELFF
.	TRBJ1-4	TRBV2	13	.	TGTGCCAGCACCCGGGGGGCGCCTGAAAAACTGTTTTTT	CASTRGAPEKLFF
few	TRBJ2-1	TRBV18	14	TRBD2	TGTGCCAGCGCAATTTCCCGAGCGGGGGATGAGCAGTTCTTC	CASAISRAGDEQFF
many	TRBJ2-1	TRBV12-3/TRBV12-4	17	TRBD2	TGTGCCAGCAGTATTAGCGGGGGTAAGAGCTCCTACAATGAGCAGTTCTTC	CASSISGGKSSYNEQFF
.	TRBJ2-1	TRBV3-1	16	TRBD1	TGTGCCAGCAGCCAGGCGATACAGGGGAATTATTATGAGCAGTTCTTC	CASSQAIQGNYYEQFF
many	TRBJ2-5	TRBV5-6	17	.	TGTGCCAGCAGCCAGGTTCCCCGGGGGTCCCACCAAGAGACCCAGTACTTC	CASSQVPRGSHQETQYF
many	TRBJ2-7	TRBV29-1	17	.	TGCAGCGTTGAAGGGGATGTTCCGGGACACCCGAACCACGAGCAGTACTTC	CSVEGDVPGHPNHEQYF
many	TRBJ2-1	TRBV7-2	19	TRBD1	TGTGCCAGCAGTCCCGTAAGGTTTTCCGGGGACAGGGCAGGGAATGAGCAGTTCTTC	CASSPVRFSGDRAGNEQFF
.	TRBJ1-6	TRBV6-5	15	.	TGTGCCAGCAGTCGGGACCCATCAGCCCCTTCACCCCTCCACTTT	CASSRDPSAPSPLHF
many	TRBJ2-5	TRBV7-2	16	TRBD2	TGTGCCAGCAGCACCAGACTAGCGGGGGGGCCAGAGACCCAGTACTTC	CASSTRLAGGPETQYF
few	TRBJ2-3	TRBV18	17	TRBD1	TGTGCCAGCTCACGAATCAGTGGACAGGGGTCCGCAGATACGCAGTATTTT	CASSRISGQGSADTQYF
many	TRBJ2-3	TRBV5-1	16	TRBD1	TGCGCCAGCAGCTCGCGTAGGGGGCGAGGCACAGATACGCAGTATTTT	CASSSRRGRGTDTQYF
few	TRBJ2-7	TRBV6-6	15	TRBD2	TGTGCCAGCAGTTACGACGCGGGACTAGATAATGAGCAGTACTTC	CASSYDAGLDNEQYF
.	TRBJ2-1	TRBV4-1	15	TRBD2	TGCGCCAGCAGCCACCTAGCGGGAGTGAACAATGAGCAGTTCTTC	CASSHLAGVNNEQFF
few	TRBJ1-4	TRBV6-1	14	.	TGTGCCAGCATCCCATTGGGGAATAATGAAAAACTGTTTTTT	CASIPLGNNEKLFF
many	TRBJ2-3	TRBV6-5	15	.	TGTGCCAGCCGCCGGACCCCCTATGGCACAGATACGCAGTATTTT	CASRRTPYGTDTQYF
.	TRBJ2-1	TRBV20-1	13	.	TGCAGTGCTAGAACTTGGAATTACAATGAGCAGTTCTTC	CSARTWNYNEQFF
few	TRBJ1-1	TRBV12-3/TRBV12-4	14	TRBD1	TGTGCCAGCAGGTATACAGGGGGCGCGGATGAAGCTTTCTTT	CASRYTGGADEAFF
.	TRBJ2-1	TRBV14	11	.	TGTGCCAGCAGCCTTATCTATGAGCAGTTCTTC	CASSLIYEQFF
few	TRBJ2-2	TRBV20-1	15	.	TGCAGTGCTCTCCGGACCGTTCCGAACACCGGGGAGCTGTTTTTT	CSALRTVPNTGELFF
.	TRBJ1-5	TRBV19	14	.	TGTGCCAGTAGTATGGCAGTTAGCAATCAGCCCCAGCATTTT	CASSMAVSNQPQHF
.	TRBJ1-1	TRBV6-2/TRBV6-3	14	TRBD1	TGTGCCAGCAGCAGGACAGGGACGACCACTGAAGCTTTCTTT	CASSRTGTTTEAFF
.	TRBJ2-3	TRBV11-2	20	TRBD2	TGTGCCAGCAGCTCCCACCCCCGACTAGCGGGGGCCATGAGGGCAGATACGCAGTATTTT	CASSSHPRLAGAMRADTQYF
many	TRBJ2-3	TRBV11-2	17	TRBD2	TGTGCCAGCAGCTTAGATCTGCTAGCGGGGGGCACAGATACGCAGTATTTT	CASSLDLLAGGTDTQYF
.	TRBJ2-5	TRBV6-5	17	.	TGTGCCAGCAGTTACCGAGTGGATCGGGAGCCAAACAATGAGCAGTACTTC	CASSYRVDREPNNEQYF
many	TRBJ2-7	TRBV15	12	.	TGTGCCACCAGCATGATGAGTGACGAGCAGTACTTC	CATSMMSDEQYF
.	TRBJ2-5	TRBV5-6	16	TRBD1	TGTGCCAGCAGCCCATGGACAGGGTGGGGTGCGGAGACCCAGTACTTC	CASSPWTGWGAETQYF
few	TRBJ2-1	TRBV12-3/TRBV12-4	16	.	TGTGCCAGCAGTTTCGTTCTGACTTTCCTCTTCGATGAGCAGTTCTTC	CASSFVLTFLFDEQFF
many	TRBJ2-5	TRBV3-1	16	.	TGTGCCAGCAGCCAATGGTCAGGGTCGGACCAAGAGACCCAGTACTTC	CASSQWSGSDQETQYF
.	TRBJ1-2	TRBV7-9	16	TRBD1	TGTGCCAGCAGCTTCGCCGGGACAGGGGGCGCCGCTGACTACACCTTC	CASSFAGTGGAADYTF
.	TRBJ1-6	TRBV27	15	TRBD1	TGTGCCAGCAGTCACGAGCGGACAGGGGATTCACCCCTCCACTTT	CASSHERTGDSPLHF
.	TRBJ2-5	TRBV2	13	.	TGTGCCAGCAGGGCGACCGTTAAAGAGACCCAGTACTTC	CASRATVKETQYF
.	TRBJ1-6	TRBV4-3	15	.	TGCGCCAGCAGCCAACGGTGGAGGGAAAATTCACCCCTCCACTTT	CASSQRWRENSPLHF
many	TRBJ1-1	TRBV9	14	.	TGTGCCAGCAGCTTACGAGACAGGTACACTGAAGCTTTCTTT	CASSLRDRYTEAFF
few	TRBJ1-2	TRBV4-1	14	.	TGCGCCAGCAGCCAAACACCCACAGGGTTTGGCTACACCTTC	CASSQTPTGFGYTF
.	TRBJ1-2	TRBV3-1	12	.	TGTGCCAGCAGCCAGGCTATGTATGGCTACACCTTC	CASSQAMYGYTF
.	TRBJ1-4	TRBV2	13	.	TGTGCCAGCACTGCCCAGGGTGGCGAAAAACTGTTTTTT	CASTAQGGEKLFF
.	TRBJ1-5	TRBV7-9	14	.	TGTGCCAACAGACGACCCCTAAGGGATCAGCCCCAGCATTTT	CANRRPLRDQPQHF
.	TRBJ1-6	TRBV4-3	15	.	TGCGCCAGCAGCCAAGATCTTATGGATAATTCACCCCTCCACTTT	CASSQDLMDNSPLHF
.	TRBJ2-7	TRBV6-2/TRBV6-3	15	TRBD1	TGTGCCAGCAGCACGCCGGGACAGGGGGCCCACGAGCAGTACTTC	CASSTPGQGAHEQYF